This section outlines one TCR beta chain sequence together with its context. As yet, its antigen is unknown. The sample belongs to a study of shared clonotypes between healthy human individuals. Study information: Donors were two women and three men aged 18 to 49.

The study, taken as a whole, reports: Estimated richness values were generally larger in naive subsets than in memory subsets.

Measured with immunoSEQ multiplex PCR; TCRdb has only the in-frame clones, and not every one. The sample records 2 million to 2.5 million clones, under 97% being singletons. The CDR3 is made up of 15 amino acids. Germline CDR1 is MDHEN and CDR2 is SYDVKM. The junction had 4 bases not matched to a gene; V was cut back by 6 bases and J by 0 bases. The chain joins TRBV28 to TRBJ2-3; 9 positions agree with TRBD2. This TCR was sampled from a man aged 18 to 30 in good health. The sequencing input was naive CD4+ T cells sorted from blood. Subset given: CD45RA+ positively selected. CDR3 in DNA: TGTGCCAGCAGGGCTAGCGGGACTAGCACAGATACGCAGTATTTT. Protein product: CASRASGTSTDTQYF.